Below are 12 T cell receptor beta chains sequenced from a single sample in a study of blood T cell repertoires in COVID-19. The method was immunoSEQ multiplex PCR; TCRdb's version includes in-frame clones alone and lacks a portion of them. Among fewer than 400,000 clones, 65% to 85% were seen once, and the ten largest hold 3%. Sequencing was performed on peripheral blood. The receptors shown here come from a man aged 30-40 years with active or convalescent COVID-19.

The genes are TRBV30 and TRBJ2-5, with D possibly being TRBD1 or TRBD2 (5 bases each). Germline V gene lookup returns CDR1 GTSNPN and CDR2 SVGIG (reference sequence). The V end was cut by 7 bases, the J end by 5 bases, with 14 bases between. The CDR3 contains 12 residues. CDR3 loop: CALGRGSETQYF. CDR3 DNA sequence: TGTGCCTTGGGACGGGGTTCGGAGACCCAGTACTTC.

The chain is built from TRBV28 and TRBJ1-2; 9 bases match TRBD1. Germline values: CDR1 MDHEN, CDR2 SYDVKM. The J segment lost 1 base and the V segment lost 5 bases, leaving 14 bases of the junction unmatched. The CDR3 is made up of 18 amino acids. CDR3 in DNA: TGTGCCAGCAGTGGTTACAGGGGGCGCGACCCCTTTAACTATGGCTACACCTTC. Protein sequence: CASSGYRGRDPFNYGYTF.

The chain employs TRBV21-1 and TRBJ2-1; the D segment call TRBD2 is taken from the table without a DNA check. TRBV21-1 is a pseudogene segment. The CDR3 length is 15 residues. The CDR3 loop reads CASSALAGVFDEQFF. The CDR3 coding sequence is TGTGCCAGCAGCGCACTAGCGGGAGTTTTCGATGAGCAGTTCTTC.

This clone was seen just once. This chain connects TRBV21-1 to TRBJ2-1; the table assigns TRBD2, which was not confirmed against the DNA. TRBV21-1 represents a pseudogene. CDR3 size: 16 residues. The DNA of the CDR3 is TGTGCCAGCAGCGACTCGGGACTAGCGGGAGTCGATGAGCAGTTCTTC. It specifies CASSDSGLAGVDEQFF.

The rearrangement uses TRBV29-1 and TRBJ1-5; TRBD1 agrees at 9 bases. The CDR3 contains 15 residues. CDR1 and CDR2 from the germline V gene are SQVTM and ANQGSEA. V shed 5 bases, J shed 3 bases, and the junction held 8 bases outside the gene matches. The CDR3 DNA reads TGCAGCGTTAGGGACAGGGACAACTCCAATCAGCCCCAGCATTTT. It is translated as CSVRDRDNSNQPQHF.

DNA of the CDR3: TGTGCCAGCAGTTCACTTCCCCGGACTGGGCATAATTCACCCCTCCACTTT. It is translated as CASSSLPRTGHNSPLHF. V gene TRBV27 combines with J gene TRBJ1-6; no definite D call. V was clipped by 4 bases and J by 5 bases, with 18 bases between them. The CDR3 covers 17 residues. Germline V gives CDR1 MNHEY, CDR2 SMNVEV (reference sequence).

This clone was observed a handful of times. The chain is built from TRBV6-5 and TRBJ2-3, with 8 nucleotides matching TRBD2. CDR3 size: 15 residues. After removal of 6 bases from V and 10 bases from J, the junction contained 15 bases not matched to a gene. Germline CDR1 and CDR2: MNHEY and SVGAGI. CDR3 amino acids: CASSQPGLENTSQYF. CDR3 nucleotides: TGTGCCAGCAGCCAACCGGGACTAGAGAACACCTCGCAGTATTTT.

This clone was counted once. The gene calls are TRBV7-9 and TRBJ1-1; maybe TRBD1 (5 bases). CDR3 size: 15 residues. Trimming shortened V by 0 bases and J by 2 bases, and 10 bases separated the two germline ends. Germline V gene lookup returns CDR1 SEHNR and CDR2 FQNEAQ (reference sequence). CDR3 region: CASSLAQGGNTEAFF. The CDR3 coding sequence is TGTGCCAGCAGCTTAGCGCAGGGCGGTAACACTGAAGCTTTCTTT. The full variable domain, in which reference TRBV7-9 and TRBJ1-1 provide the parts outside the CDR3, is DTGVSQNPRHKITKRGQNVTFRCDPISEHNRLYWYRQTLGQGPEFLTYFQNEAQLEKSRLLSDRFSAERPKGSFSTLEIQRTEQGDSAMYLCASSLAQGGNTEAFFGQGTRLTVV.

The rearrangement links TRBV5-4 to TRBJ2-1; 7 positions match TRBD1. Germline V CDR1 and CDR2: SGHNT, YYREEE (reference sequence). V lost 1 base, J lost 8 bases, and 12 bases stayed unmatched. This CDR3 has 16 residues. The CDR3 sequence: CASSLQQGYRVDEQFF. DNA of the CDR3: TGTGCCAGCAGCTTGCAACAGGGGTATAGAGTCGATGAGCAGTTCTTC.

The chain has TRBV10-3 and TRBJ1-5; 11 bases fit TRBD1. V trimming: 6 bases; J trimming: 8 bases; junction bases outside the gene matches: 3. The germline V gene encodes CDR1 ENHRY and CDR2 SYGVKD. The CDR3 length is 13 residues. The CDR3 region has the DNA TGTGCCATCAGCGGGACAGGGGGAGAGCCCCAGCATTTT. Protein sequence: CAISGTGGEPQHF.

The chain has TRBV29-1 and TRBJ2-1; 10 nucleotides align to TRBD2. With 6 bases clipped from V and 4 bases from J, the junction kept 3 bases outside the gene matches. Germline V CDR1 and CDR2: SQVTM, ANQGSEA. This CDR3 spans 13 amino acids. The CDR3 DNA reads TGCAGCGTCGGACTAGCGGTGTACAATGAGCAGTTCTTC. This gives the protein CSVGLAVYNEQFF.

The rearrangement joins TRBV5-5 to TRBJ2-7, with D maybe TRBD2 (6 bases). The CDR3 is 15 amino acids. The germline V and J ends were trimmed by 0 bases and 0 bases, with 10 bases remaining between them. Germline-derived CDR1 and CDR2 are SGHKS and YYEKEE (reference sequence). The CDR3 DNA follows: TGTGCCAGCAGCTTGGTTAGCGGACACTCCTACGAGCAGTACTTC. This codes for CASSLVSGHSYEQYF.